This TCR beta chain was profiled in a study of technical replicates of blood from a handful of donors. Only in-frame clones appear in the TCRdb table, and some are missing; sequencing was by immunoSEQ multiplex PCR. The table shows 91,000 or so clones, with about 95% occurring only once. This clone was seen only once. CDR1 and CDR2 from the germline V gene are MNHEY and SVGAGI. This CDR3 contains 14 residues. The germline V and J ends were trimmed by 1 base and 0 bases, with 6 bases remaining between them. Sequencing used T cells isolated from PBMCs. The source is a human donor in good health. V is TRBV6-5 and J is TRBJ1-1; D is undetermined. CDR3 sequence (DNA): TGTGCCAGCAGTTACTTCGGTCTGAACACTGAAGCTTTCTTT. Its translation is CASSYFGLNTEAFF.